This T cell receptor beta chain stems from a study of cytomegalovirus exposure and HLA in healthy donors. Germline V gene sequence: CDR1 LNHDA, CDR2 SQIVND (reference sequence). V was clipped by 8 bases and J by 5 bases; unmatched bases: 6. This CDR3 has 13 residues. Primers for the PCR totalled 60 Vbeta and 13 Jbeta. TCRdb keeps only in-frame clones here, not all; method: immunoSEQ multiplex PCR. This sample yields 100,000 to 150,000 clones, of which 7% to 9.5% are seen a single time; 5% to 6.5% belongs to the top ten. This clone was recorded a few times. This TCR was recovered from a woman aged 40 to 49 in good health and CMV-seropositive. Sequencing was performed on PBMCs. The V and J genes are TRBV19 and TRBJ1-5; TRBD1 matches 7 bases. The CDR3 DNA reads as TGTGCCAGTTGTACAGGGGAATATCAGCCCCAGCATTTT. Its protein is CASCTGEYQPQHF.